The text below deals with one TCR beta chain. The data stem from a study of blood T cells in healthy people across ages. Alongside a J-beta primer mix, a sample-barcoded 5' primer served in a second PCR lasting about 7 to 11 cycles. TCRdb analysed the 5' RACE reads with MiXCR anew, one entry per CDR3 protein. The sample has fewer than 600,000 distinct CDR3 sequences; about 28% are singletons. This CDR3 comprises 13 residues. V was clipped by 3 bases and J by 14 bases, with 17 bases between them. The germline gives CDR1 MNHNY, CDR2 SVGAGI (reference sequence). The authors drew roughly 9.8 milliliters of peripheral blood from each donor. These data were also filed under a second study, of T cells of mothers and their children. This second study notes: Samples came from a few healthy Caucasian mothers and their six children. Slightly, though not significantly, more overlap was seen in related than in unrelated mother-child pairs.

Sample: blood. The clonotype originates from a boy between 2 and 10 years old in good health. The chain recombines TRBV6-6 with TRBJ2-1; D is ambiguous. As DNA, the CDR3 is TGTGCCAGCAGTTATCCTGACCCCCCAAGGGAGTTCTTC. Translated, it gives CASSYPDPPREFF.